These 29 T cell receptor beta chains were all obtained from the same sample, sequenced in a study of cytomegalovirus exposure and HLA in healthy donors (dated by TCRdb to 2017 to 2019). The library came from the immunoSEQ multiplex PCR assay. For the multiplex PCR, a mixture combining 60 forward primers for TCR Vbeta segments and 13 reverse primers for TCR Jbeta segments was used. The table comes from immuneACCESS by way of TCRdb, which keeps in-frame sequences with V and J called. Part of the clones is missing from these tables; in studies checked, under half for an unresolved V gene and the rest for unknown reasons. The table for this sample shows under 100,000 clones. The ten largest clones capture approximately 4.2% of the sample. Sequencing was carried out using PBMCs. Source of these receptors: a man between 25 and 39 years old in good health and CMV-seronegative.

This CDR3 reads CASSSRQGHEQYF. In nucleotides, the CDR3 is TGTGCCAGCAGCTCCCGACAGGGCCACGAGCAGTACTTC. This rearrangement joins TRBV11-3 to TRBJ2-7; 7 bases match TRBD1. The trim removed 4 bases at V and 5 bases at J, leaving 5 bases unmatched. The CDR3 totals 13 residues. Germline CDR1 reads SGHNT; CDR2 reads YENEEA. Together with reference TRBV11-3 and TRBJ2-7, the CDR3 gives the full variable domain: EAGVVQSPRYKIIEKKQPVAFWCNPISGHNTLYWYLQNLGQGPELLIRYENEEAVDDSQLPKDRFSAERLKGVDSTLKIQPAELGDSAVYLCASSSRQGHEQYFGPGTRLTVT.

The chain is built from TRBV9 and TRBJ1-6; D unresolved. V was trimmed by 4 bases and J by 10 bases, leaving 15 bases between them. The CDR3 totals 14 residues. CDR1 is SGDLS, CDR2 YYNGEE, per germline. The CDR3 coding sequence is TGTGCCAGCAGCCTTCGTGGAGGCGGCTCACCCCTCCACTTT. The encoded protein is CASSLRGGGSPLHF.

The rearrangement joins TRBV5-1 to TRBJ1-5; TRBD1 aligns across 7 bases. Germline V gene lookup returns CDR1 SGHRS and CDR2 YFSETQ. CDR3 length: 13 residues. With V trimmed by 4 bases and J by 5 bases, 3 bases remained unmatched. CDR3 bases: TGCGCCAGCAGCGCAGGGGGGCATCAGCCCCAGCATTTT. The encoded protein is CASSAGGHQPQHF.

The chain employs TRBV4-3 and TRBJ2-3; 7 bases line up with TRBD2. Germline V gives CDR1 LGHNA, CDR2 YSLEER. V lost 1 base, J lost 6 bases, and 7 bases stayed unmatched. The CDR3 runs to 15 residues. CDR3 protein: CASSQGGGGGDTQYF. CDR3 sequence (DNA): TGCGCCAGCAGCCAAGGCGGCGGGGGTGGTGATACGCAGTATTTT.

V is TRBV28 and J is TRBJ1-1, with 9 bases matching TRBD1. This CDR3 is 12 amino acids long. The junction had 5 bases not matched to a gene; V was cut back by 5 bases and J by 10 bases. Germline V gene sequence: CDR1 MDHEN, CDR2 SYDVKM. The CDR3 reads CASSPGQGRAFF. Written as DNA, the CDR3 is TGTGCCAGCAGTCCCGGACAGGGGAGAGCTTTCTTT.

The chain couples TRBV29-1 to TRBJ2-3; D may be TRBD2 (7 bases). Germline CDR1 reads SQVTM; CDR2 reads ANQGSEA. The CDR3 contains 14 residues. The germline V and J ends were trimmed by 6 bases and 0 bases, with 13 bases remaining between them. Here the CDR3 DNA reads TGCAGCGTGGGGGGGGCAGGTAGCACAGATACGCAGTATTTT. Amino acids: CSVGGAGSTDTQYF.

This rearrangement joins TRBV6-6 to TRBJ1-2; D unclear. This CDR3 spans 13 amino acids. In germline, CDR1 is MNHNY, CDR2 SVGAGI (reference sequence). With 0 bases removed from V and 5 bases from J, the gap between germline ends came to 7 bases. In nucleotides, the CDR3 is TGTGCCAGCAGTTACTCGGAGGGTTATGGCTACACCTTC. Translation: CASSYSEGYGYTF.

The DNA for the CDR3 is TGTGCCAGCAGCTTGGAACCTGGTGGGCGAGGAAACACCATATATTTT. Translated: CASSLEPGGRGNTIYF. The chain carries TRBV5-4 and TRBJ1-3; D uncertain. The germline V and J ends were trimmed by 0 bases and 4 bases, with 14 bases remaining between them. The CDR3 runs 16 residues. Germline V CDR1 and CDR2: SGHNT, YYREEE (reference sequence).

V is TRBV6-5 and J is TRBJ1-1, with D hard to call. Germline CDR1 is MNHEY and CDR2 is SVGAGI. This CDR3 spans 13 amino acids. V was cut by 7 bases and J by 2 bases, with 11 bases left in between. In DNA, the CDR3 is TGTGCCAGCAACCAGGAGGGAAACACTGAAGCTTTCTTT. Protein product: CASNQEGNTEAFF.

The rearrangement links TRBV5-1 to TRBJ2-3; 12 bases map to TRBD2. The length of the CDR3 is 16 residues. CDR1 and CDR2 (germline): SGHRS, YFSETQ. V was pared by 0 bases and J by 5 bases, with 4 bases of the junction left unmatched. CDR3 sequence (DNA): TGCGCCAGCAGCTTGGGACTAGCGGGAGATGTAGATACGCAGTATTTT. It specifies CASSLGLAGDVDTQYF.

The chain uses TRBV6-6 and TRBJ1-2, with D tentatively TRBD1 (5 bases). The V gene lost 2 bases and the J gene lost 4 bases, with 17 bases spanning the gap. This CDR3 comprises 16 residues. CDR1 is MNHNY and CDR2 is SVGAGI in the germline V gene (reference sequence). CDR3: CASSYEVQGSAYGYTF. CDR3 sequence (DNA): TGTGCCAGCAGTTACGAAGTGCAGGGTTCGGCCTATGGCTACACCTTC.

The CDR3 reads CSVLQGLSIYEQYF. The CDR3 DNA reads as TGCAGCGTCCTACAGGGTCTTTCAATCTACGAGCAGTACTTC. The rearrangement uses TRBV29-1 and TRBJ2-7; tentative D call: TRBD1 (6 bases). The germline CDR1 and CDR2 sequences are SQVTM and ANQGSEA. This CDR3 region has 14 residues. V lost 6 bases and J lost 3, with 18 bases in between.

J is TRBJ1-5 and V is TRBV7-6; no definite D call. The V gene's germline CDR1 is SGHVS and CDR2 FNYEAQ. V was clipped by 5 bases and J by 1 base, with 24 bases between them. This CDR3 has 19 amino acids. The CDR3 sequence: CASSLRPGGGQLSNQPQHF. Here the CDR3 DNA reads TGTGCCAGCAGCCTACGGCCCGGCGGAGGGCAATTGAGCAATCAGCCCCAGCATTTT.

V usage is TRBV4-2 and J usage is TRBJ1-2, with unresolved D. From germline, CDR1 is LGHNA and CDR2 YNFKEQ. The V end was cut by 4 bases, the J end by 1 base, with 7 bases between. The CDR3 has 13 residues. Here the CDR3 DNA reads TGTGCCAGCAGCCTCAGGATTAACTATGGCTACACCTTC. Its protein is CASSLRINYGYTF.

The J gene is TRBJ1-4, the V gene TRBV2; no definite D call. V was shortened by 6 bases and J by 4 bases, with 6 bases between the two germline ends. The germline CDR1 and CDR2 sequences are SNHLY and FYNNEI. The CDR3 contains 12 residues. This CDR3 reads CASSVINEKLFF. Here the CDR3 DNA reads TGTGCCAGCAGCGTTATTAATGAAAAACTGTTTTTT.

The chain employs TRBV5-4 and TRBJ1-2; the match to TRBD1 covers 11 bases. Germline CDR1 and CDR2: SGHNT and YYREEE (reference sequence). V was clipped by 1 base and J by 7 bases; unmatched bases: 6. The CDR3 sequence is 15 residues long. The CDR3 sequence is CASSLKGQGARGYTF. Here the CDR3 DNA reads TGTGCCAGCAGCTTGAAAGGACAGGGGGCCCGTGGCTACACCTTC.

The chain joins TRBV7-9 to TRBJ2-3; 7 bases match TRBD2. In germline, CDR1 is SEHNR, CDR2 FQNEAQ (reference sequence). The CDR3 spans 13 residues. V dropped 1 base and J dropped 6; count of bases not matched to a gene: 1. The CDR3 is CASSLVGGDTQYF. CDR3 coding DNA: TGTGCCAGCAGCTTAGTCGGGGGGGATACGCAGTATTTT.

CDR3 loop: CASSPRQDRGEQYF. The CDR3 DNA reads as TGTGCCAGCTCACCACGGCAGGACAGGGGCGAGCAGTACTTC. The chain combines TRBV18 with TRBJ2-7; TRBD1 matches 9 bases. The germline gives CDR1 KGHSH, CDR2 LQKENI. The CDR3 spans 14 residues. With V trimmed by 1 base and J by 6 bases, 4 bases remained unmatched.

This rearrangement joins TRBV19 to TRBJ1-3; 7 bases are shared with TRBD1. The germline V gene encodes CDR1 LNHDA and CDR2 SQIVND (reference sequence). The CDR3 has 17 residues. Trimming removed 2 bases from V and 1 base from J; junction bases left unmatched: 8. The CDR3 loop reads CASSINSPGQSGNTIYF. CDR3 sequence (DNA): TGTGCCAGTAGTATAAACTCCCCGGGACAGTCTGGAAACACCATATATTTT.

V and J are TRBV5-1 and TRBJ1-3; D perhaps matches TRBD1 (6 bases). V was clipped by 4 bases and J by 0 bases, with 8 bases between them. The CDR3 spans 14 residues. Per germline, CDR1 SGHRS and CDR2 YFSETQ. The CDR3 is CASSPGASGNTIYF. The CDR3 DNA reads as TGCGCCAGCAGCCCAGGGGCCTCTGGAAACACCATATATTTT.

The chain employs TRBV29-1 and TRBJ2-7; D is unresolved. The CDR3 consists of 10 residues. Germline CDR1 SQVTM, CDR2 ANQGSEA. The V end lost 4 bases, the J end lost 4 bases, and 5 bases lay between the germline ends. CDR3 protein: CSVGSYEQYF. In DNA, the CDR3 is TGCAGCGTTGGGAGTTACGAGCAGTACTTC.

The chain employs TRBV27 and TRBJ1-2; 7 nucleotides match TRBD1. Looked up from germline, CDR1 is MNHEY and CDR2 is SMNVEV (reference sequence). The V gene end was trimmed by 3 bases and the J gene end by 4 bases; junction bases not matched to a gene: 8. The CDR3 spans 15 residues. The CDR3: CASSFLGQDPYGYTF. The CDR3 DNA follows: TGTGCCAGCAGTTTCCTTGGACAGGACCCCTATGGCTACACCTTC.

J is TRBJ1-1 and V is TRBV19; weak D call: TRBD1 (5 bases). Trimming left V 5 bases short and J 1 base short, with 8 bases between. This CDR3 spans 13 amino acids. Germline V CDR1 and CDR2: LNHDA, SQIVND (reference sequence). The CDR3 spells CASSLTGNTEAFF. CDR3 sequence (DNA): TGTGCCAGTAGTCTCACAGGGAACACTGAAGCTTTCTTT.

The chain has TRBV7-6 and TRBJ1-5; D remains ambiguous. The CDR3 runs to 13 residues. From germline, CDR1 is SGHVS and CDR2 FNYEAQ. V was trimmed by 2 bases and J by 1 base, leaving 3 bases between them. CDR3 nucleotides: TGTGCCAGCAGCTTAAGCAGCAATCAGCCCCAGCATTTT. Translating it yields CASSLSSNQPQHF.

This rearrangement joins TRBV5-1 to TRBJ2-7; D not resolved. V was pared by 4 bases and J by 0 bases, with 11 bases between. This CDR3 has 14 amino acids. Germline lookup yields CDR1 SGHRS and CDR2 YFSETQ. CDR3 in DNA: TGCGCCAGCAGCCTGGACGGGTTCTCCTACGAGCAGTACTTC. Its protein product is CASSLDGFSYEQYF.

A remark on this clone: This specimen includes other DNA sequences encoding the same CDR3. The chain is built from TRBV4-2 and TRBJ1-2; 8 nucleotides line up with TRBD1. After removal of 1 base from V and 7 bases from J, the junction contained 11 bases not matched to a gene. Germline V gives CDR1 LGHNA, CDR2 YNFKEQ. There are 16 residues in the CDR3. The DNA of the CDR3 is TGTGCCAGCAGCCAAGTCGGTCTCCAGGGGGCGGGTGGCTACACCTTC. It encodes CASSQVGLQGAGGYTF.

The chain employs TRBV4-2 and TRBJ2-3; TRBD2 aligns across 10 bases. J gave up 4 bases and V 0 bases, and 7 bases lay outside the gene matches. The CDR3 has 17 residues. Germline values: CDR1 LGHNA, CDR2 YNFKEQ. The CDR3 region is CASSQEGGLAGADTQYF. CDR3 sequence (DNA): TGTGCCAGCAGCCAAGAGGGCGGGCTAGCGGGAGCAGATACGCAGTATTTT.

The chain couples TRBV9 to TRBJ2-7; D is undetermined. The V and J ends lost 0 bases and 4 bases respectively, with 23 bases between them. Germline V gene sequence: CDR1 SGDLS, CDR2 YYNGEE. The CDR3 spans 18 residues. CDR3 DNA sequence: TGTGCCAGCAGCGTAGTCGCCTCCCGACAAAGTCGCAAATACGAGCAGTACTTC. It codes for CASSVVASRQSRKYEQYF.

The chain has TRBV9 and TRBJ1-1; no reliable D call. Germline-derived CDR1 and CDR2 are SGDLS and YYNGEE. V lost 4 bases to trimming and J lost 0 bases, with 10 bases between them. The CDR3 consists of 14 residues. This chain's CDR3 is CASSPLALNTEAFF. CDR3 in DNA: TGTGCCAGCAGCCCGCTGGCCCTGAACACTGAAGCTTTCTTT.